Listed here are 29 T cell receptor beta chains from one sample, sequenced in a study of T-cell memory formation after mild COVID-19. In TCRdb, the 5' RACE reads were re-called with MiXCR into one record per CDR3 protein. The table shows 55,000 to 70,000 distinct CDR3 sequences, with 28% occurring only once. Source material: PBMCs or a T cell subset sorted from them (not recorded which). The receptor source for this set is a man younger than 30 who had mild COVID-19 (a few samples of this study predate the infection). Cell type and time point are not known.

This chain connects TRBV7-8 to TRBJ1-1, with a possible D match to TRBD1 (6 bases). CDR1 SGHVS and CDR2 FQNEAQ come from the germline V gene. The ends were cut back, 3 bases at V and 3 bases at J, with 20 bases in the middle. CDR3 length: 17 residues. Written as DNA, the CDR3 is TGTGCCAGCAGCTTGTGGTCCGGGGGGGGCAGGGACACTGAAGCTTTCTTT. Translating it yields CASSLWSGGGRDTEAFF.

The sample holds a few counts of this clonotype. This chain uses TRBV27 with TRBJ2-5; maybe TRBD1 (8 bases). The germline V gene encodes CDR1 MNHEY and CDR2 SMNVEV (reference sequence). The length of the CDR3 is 16 residues. The ends were cut back, 6 bases at V and 2 bases at J, with 19 bases in the middle. This chain's CDR3 is CASRPTGGGYQETQYF. The DNA of the CDR3 is TGTGCCAGCAGACCCACAGGGGGAGGGTATCAAGAGACCCAGTACTTC.

This clonotype turned up a few times. The chain recombines TRBV4-1 with TRBJ2-1; 9 bases are shared with TRBD1. V shed 2 bases, J shed 1 base, and the junction held 6 bases outside the gene matches. The CDR3 has 17 amino acids. The germline V gene has CDR1 MGHRA and CDR2 YSYEKL. The DNA for the CDR3 is TGCGCCAGCAGCCAATTCACAGGGGGCGCTTCCTACAATGAGCAGTTCTTC. Residues: CASSQFTGGASYNEQFF.

The rearrangement uses TRBV20-1 and TRBJ1-6; TRBD1 matches at 9 bases. CDR3 length: 13 residues. Germline V gene sequence: CDR1 DFQATT, CDR2 SNEGSKA (reference sequence). The trim removed 6 bases at V and 14 bases at J, leaving 11 bases unmatched. The DNA of the CDR3 is TGCAGTGCCTCGACCGGGACAGGGATTACCCTCCACTTT. It yields the protein CSASTGTGITLHF.

V usage is TRBV5-4 and J usage is TRBJ2-7; D is possibly TRBD1 or TRBD2 (5 bases each). The CDR3 has 16 residues. Germline values: CDR1 SGHNT, CDR2 YYREEE (reference sequence). V gave up 5 bases and J gave up 8 bases, with 26 bases separating them. In DNA form, the CDR3 reads TGTGCCAGCAGACCCGAACCTGGGGCTAGCCTGTTAAAGCAGTACTTC. It encodes CASRPEPGASLLKQYF. Together with reference TRBV5-4 and TRBJ2-7, the CDR3 gives the full variable domain: ETGVTQSPTHLIKTRGQQVTLRCSSQSGHNTVSWYQQALGQGPQFIFQYYREEENGRGNFPPRFSGLQFPNYSSELNVNALELDDSALYLCASRPEPGASLLKQYFGPGTRLTVT.

The rearrangement joins TRBV7-6 to TRBJ1-1; D gene uncertain. Germline CDR1 is SGHVS and CDR2 is FNYEAQ. The CDR3 has 12 amino acids. V lost 1 base and J lost 5, with 5 bases in between. CDR3 bases: TGTGCCAGCAGCTTAGGGACGACTGAAGCTTTCTTT. This gives the protein CASSLGTTEAFF.

This chain joins TRBV11-2 and TRBJ2-2, with 10 bases matching TRBD2. The CDR3 length is 16 residues. The V and J ends lost 5 bases and 7 bases, in that order; junction bases with no gene match: 10. Germline V gene sequence: CDR1 SGHAT, CDR2 FQNNGV. CDR3 bases: TGTGCCAGCAGCCTGGGGCTAGCGGGGGAGATCGGGGAGCTGTTTTTT. Protein product: CASSLGLAGEIGELFF.

V gene TRBV6-6 combines with J gene TRBJ2-7; tentatively, D is TRBD1 (6 bases). Trimming shortened V by 6 bases and J by 4 bases, and 28 bases separated the two germline ends. This CDR3 contains 18 residues. Germline values: CDR1 MNHNY, CDR2 SVGAGI (reference sequence). The CDR3 coding sequence is TGTGCCAGCAGATTTGACAGGATGGTGGCTAGGTGGGATTACGAGCAGTACTTC. Protein: CASRFDRMVARWDYEQYF.

The rearrangement uses TRBV7-9 and TRBJ2-6; 11 bases fit TRBD1. Germline V gene data show CDR1 as SEHNR and CDR2 as FQNEAQ (reference sequence). Germline trimming cut 5 bases from V and 5 bases from J; bases unmatched to any gene: 8. This CDR3 has 17 amino acids. The CDR3 here is CASSGGQGARRANVLTF. In DNA, the CDR3 is TGTGCCAGCAGCGGTGGACAGGGGGCAAGGAGGGCCAACGTCCTGACTTTC.

The chain has TRBV6-4 and TRBJ2-3; either TRBD1 or TRBD2 may supply D (5 bases each). Trimming removed 3 bases from V and 2 bases from J, with 12 bases in between. Germline CDR1 MRHNA, CDR2 SNTAGT. The CDR3 spans 15 residues. The CDR3 here is CASSDTGTATDTQYF. The CDR3 DNA sequence: TGTGCCAGCAGTGATACGGGGACGGCCACAGATACGCAGTATTTT.

In its sample, this clonotype was seen a few times. The CDR3 here is CASSLAGSTDTQYF. The CDR3 DNA reads as TGTGCCAGCAGTTTGGCCGGCAGCACAGATACGCAGTATTTT. The V gene is TRBV27, the J gene TRBJ2-3; D is unresolved. Germline loops: CDR1 MNHEY, CDR2 SMNVEV (reference sequence). CDR3 length equals 14 residues. V was cut by 3 bases and J by 0 bases, with 7 bases left in between.

The chain uses TRBV14 and TRBJ2-3; no definite D call. The CDR3 contains 16 residues. From germline, CDR1 is SGHDN and CDR2 FVKESK. Trimming pared 4 bases from V and 4 bases from J, leaving 18 bases between. CDR3 sequence reads: CASSPSWVVNADTQYF. DNA of the CDR3: TGTGCCAGCAGCCCAAGTTGGGTAGTGAACGCAGATACGCAGTATTTT.

As for this clonotype: A much larger clone is a single base away; this may be a read error. The J gene is TRBJ2-3, the V gene TRBV27, with 8 positions matching TRBD2. CDR3 length equals 17 residues. Germline V CDR1 and CDR2: MNHEY, SMNVEV (reference sequence). CDR3: CASSPVGGGGPTDTQCF. DNA of the CDR3: TGTGCCAGCAGTCCCGTCGGGGGGGGCGGGCCCACAGATACGCAGTGTTTT.

Ten or more counts support this clonotype. The genes are TRBV20-1 and TRBJ1-4; D is possibly TRBD1 (5 bases). V was shortened by 7 bases and J by 3 bases, with 9 bases between the two germline ends. Per the germline V gene, CDR1 is DFQATT and CDR2 is SNEGSKA (reference sequence). The CDR3 contains 12 residues. The CDR3 DNA is TGCAGTGTTGGGGGGGCTAATGAAAAACTGTTTTTT. Amino acid sequence: CSVGGANEKLFF.

In its sample, this clonotype was seen a few times. The chain combines TRBV12-3 or TRBV12-4 with TRBJ2-5, with no clear D. The V gene lost 6 bases and the J gene lost 3 bases, with 14 bases spanning the gap. The CDR3 consists of 14 residues. CDR3 nucleotide sequence: TGTGCCAGCAGACATGACCATTCCGAAGAGACCCAGTACTTC. Its protein is CASRHDHSEETQYF.

V and J are TRBV29-1 and TRBJ2-7; 12 nucleotides agree with TRBD2. The germline V gene has CDR1 SQVTM and CDR2 ANQGSEA. V lost 7 bases and J lost 4; bases outside the gene matches: 23. This CDR3 has 19 amino acids. The CDR3: CSASRANGLAGKEVYEQYF. The CDR3 DNA follows: TGCAGCGCCTCACGCGCCAATGGACTAGCGGGAAAGGAAGTTTACGAGCAGTACTTC.

This clonotype was recorded a few times. The chain recombines TRBV2 with TRBJ2-3; TRBD2 might be the D (6 bases). This CDR3 comprises 15 residues. V dropped 1 base and J dropped 2 bases, with 10 bases sitting between them. Germline-derived CDR1 and CDR2 are SNHLY and FYNNEI. The CDR3 spells CASSEVSGSTDTQYF. The CDR3 DNA is TGTGCCAGCAGTGAAGTCAGCGGGTCCACAGATACGCAGTATTTT.

This clonotype was recorded only once. The CDR3 sequence is CASRTGRGDEQFF. In nucleotides, the CDR3 is TGTGCCAGCAGGACGGGACGGGGGGATGAGCAGTTCTTC. The chain has TRBV5-5 and TRBJ2-1; 7 positions agree with TRBD2. V lost 5 bases to trimming and J lost 8 bases; unmatched junction nucleotides: 7. CDR3 size: 13 residues. The germline V gene encodes CDR1 SGHKS and CDR2 YYEKEE (reference sequence).

The chain joins TRBV20-1 to TRBJ2-7, with D possibly TRBD2 on 5 matching bases. The CDR3 has 14 residues. CDR1 is DFQATT, CDR2 SNEGSKA, per germline (reference sequence). V lost 3 bases, J lost 1 base, and 13 bases lay in between. CDR3 amino acids: CSARTQLVSYEQYF. Written as DNA, the CDR3 is TGCAGTGCTAGGACACAACTAGTTTCCTACGAGCAGTACTTC.

The chain carries TRBV5-5 and TRBJ2-7; no firm D call. The germline V gene has CDR1 SGHKS and CDR2 YYEKEE (reference sequence). CDR3 length: 16 residues. V lost 0 bases and J lost 2, with 15 bases in between. The CDR3 bases are TGTGCCAGCAGCTTGGAAGGTCGAGGCGCGGCCTACGAGCAGTACGTC. Amino acid sequence: CASSLEGRGAAYEQYV.

The CDR3 is CATGPESGTGELFF. The CDR3 DNA reads TGTGCCACTGGGCCTGAATCGGGGACCGGGGAGCTGTTTTTT. The chain links TRBV15 to TRBJ2-2, with D maybe TRBD2 (5 bases). Trimming stripped 9 bases from V and 5 bases from J, with 16 bases between. The germline gives CDR1 LNHNV, CDR2 YYDKDF (reference sequence). The length of the CDR3 is 14 residues.

This clonotype was counted many times. The chain uses TRBV7-9 and TRBJ2-1, with 9 positions matching TRBD1. V was pared by 2 bases and J by 5 bases, with 10 bases of the junction left unmatched. The germline gives CDR1 SEHNR, CDR2 FQNEAQ (reference sequence). The CDR3 runs 17 residues. DNA for the CDR3: TGTGCCAGCAGCTTATTAGCCGGGACAGGGTACCACAATGAGCAGTTCTTC. This codes for CASSLLAGTGYHNEQFF.

This clonotype has only a few counts. This chain connects TRBV20-1 to TRBJ2-3; TRBD2 matches at 15 bases. The CDR3 is 18 amino acids. CDR1 and CDR2 (germline): DFQATT, SNEGSKA (reference sequence). V lost 3 bases, J lost 5 bases, and 12 bases stayed unmatched. The CDR3 nucleotides are TGCAGTGCTAGCCAACTATTGGGACTAGCGGGGGGATTAGATACGCAGTATTTT. Translation: CSASQLLGLAGGLDTQYF.

This clonotype was found a few times. V and J are TRBV6-5 and TRBJ2-5; 12 positions match TRBD2. Looked up from germline, CDR1 is MNHEY and CDR2 is SVGAGI. CDR3 length: 16 amino acids. Trimming cost V 6 bases and J 0 bases; bases outside gene matches: 5. CDR3: CASSPGLAGHQETQYF. CDR3 in DNA: TGTGCCAGCAGCCCCGGACTAGCGGGACACCAAGAGACCCAGTACTTC.

The chain employs TRBV13 and TRBJ1-1; no clear D gene. CDR3 size: 14 residues. Looked up from germline, CDR1 is PRHDT and CDR2 is FYEKMQ (reference sequence). Trimming removed 0 bases at V and 8 bases at J, with 13 bases between. The CDR3 DNA reads as TGTGCCAGCAGCTTAGGACCAGCCGAAGGGGAAGCTTTCTTT. Translation: CASSLGPAEGEAFF. Together with reference TRBV13 and TRBJ1-1, the CDR3 gives the full variable domain: AAGVIQSPRHLIKEKRETATLKCYPIPRHDTVYWYQQGPGQDPQFLISFYEKMQSDKGSIPDRFSAQQFSDYHSELNMSSLELGDSALYFCASSLGPAEGEAFFGQGTRLTVV.

Concerning this clonotype itself: A read error may account for a junction end that differs from germline. This chain connects TRBV7-2 to TRBJ2-3; 7 nucleotides agree with TRBD2. Germline V CDR1 and CDR2: SGHTA, FQGNSA. The CDR3 contains 16 residues. CDR3 DNA: TGTGCCAGCAGCTTTGGCCTGGGGGGGTTCACATATACGCAGTATTTT. Protein product: CASSFGLGGFTYTQYF.

The V gene is TRBV4-2, the J gene TRBJ2-3; 11 nucleotides align to TRBD2. Germline CDR1 is LGHNA and CDR2 is YNFKEQ. The J segment lost 5 bases and the V segment lost 4 bases, leaving 8 bases of the junction unmatched. The CDR3 has 16 amino acids. The CDR3: CASSPLSGGARDTQYF. DNA of the CDR3: TGTGCCAGCAGCCCTCTTAGCGGGGGGGCCAGAGATACGCAGTATTTT.

The table lists this clonotype with a few counts. This sequence joins TRBV4-1 and TRBJ2-7; 9 bases are shared with TRBD1. The CDR3 has 14 residues. Germline loops: CDR1 MGHRA, CDR2 YSYEKL. The V and J ends lost 5 bases and 3 bases, in that order; junction bases with no gene match: 5. The DNA of the CDR3 is TGCGCCAGCAGCACCAAGACAGGGGGCTACGAGCAGTACTTC. Its translation is CASSTKTGGYEQYF.

The V call is TRBV12-3 or TRBV12-4, the J call TRBJ2-2; TRBD2 matches 12 bases. This CDR3 region has 16 residues. V shed 7 bases, J shed 4 bases, and the junction held 7 bases outside the gene matches. The DNA for the CDR3 is TGTGCCAGCAACTTTCTAGCGGGGGGGCGCACCGGGGAGCTGTTTTTT. It yields the protein CASNFLAGGRTGELFF.